The 13 T cell receptor beta chains given below trace back to one sample, sequenced in a study of blood T cell repertoires in COVID-19. Sequenced by immunoSEQ multiplex PCR; TCRdb stores in-frame clones only, minus some. The data show around 310,000 clones, with roughly 86% seen just once and almost 9.5% held by the top ten. The sequenced material came from PBMCs or T cells enriched from blood (not recorded which). The source is a woman between 25 and 40 years old who had recovered from COVID-19.

The genes are TRBV4-1 and TRBJ2-1; 7 bases line up with TRBD1. Unmatched junction bases numbered 1, after V lost 4 bases and J lost 1 base. Looked up from germline, CDR1 is MGHRA and CDR2 is YSYEKL. The CDR3 loop spans 14 amino acids. CDR3 sequence: CASSLTGSYNEQFF. In DNA form, the CDR3 reads TGCGCCAGCAGCCTGACAGGGTCCTACAATGAGCAGTTCTTC.

This sequence joins TRBV5-1 and TRBJ2-7; TRBD2 might be the D (5 bases). Germline lookup yields CDR1 SGHRS and CDR2 YFSETQ. The V end was cut by 0 bases, the J end by 0 bases, with 10 bases between. The CDR3 extends over 15 amino acids. CDR3 sequence reads: CASSLAGLNSYEQYF. CDR3 nucleotides: TGCGCCAGCAGCTTGGCTGGACTTAACTCCTACGAGCAGTACTTC.

This chain links TRBV19 with TRBJ1-2, with 8 bases fitting TRBD1. CDR3 size: 11 residues. The J segment lost 10 bases and the V segment lost 6 bases, leaving 4 bases of the junction unmatched. Germline CDR1 LNHDA, CDR2 SQIVND (reference sequence). CDR3 loop: CASRTGDYYTF. In DNA form, the CDR3 reads TGTGCCAGTAGGACAGGGGACTACTACACCTTC.

The chain recombines TRBV4-1 with TRBJ1-5; D is perhaps TRBD1 (5 bases). The CDR3 consists of 16 residues. Trimming left V 0 bases short and J 0 bases short, with 9 bases between. The germline gives CDR1 MGHRA, CDR2 YSYEKL. CDR3 bases: TGCGCCAGCAGCCAAGATAGGGGCAGTAGCAATCAGCCCCAGCATTTT. Residues: CASSQDRGSSNQPQHF.

The V gene is TRBV4-2, the J gene TRBJ1-1; a weak D match, TRBD1 (5 bases). CDR1 LGHNA and CDR2 YNFKEQ come from the germline V gene. Between the trimmed V and J ends, which lost 3 bases and 5 bases, there was a span of 16 bases. The CDR3 contains 15 residues. CDR3 residues: CASSHIDSLGTEAFF. The CDR3 bases are TGTGCCAGCAGCCACATCGACAGTTTGGGGACTGAAGCTTTCTTT.

This chain joins TRBV6-1 and TRBJ1-6; 9 bases fit TRBD1. The CDR3 consists of 16 residues. The ends lost 4 bases at V and 4 bases at J; junction bases unmatched: 5. Germline CDR1 MNHNS, CDR2 SASEGT. The chain's CDR3 is CASSGWTGDYNSPLHF. The CDR3 DNA sequence: TGTGCCAGCAGTGGCTGGACAGGGGATTATAATTCACCCCTCCACTTT.

The chain is built from TRBV9 and TRBJ2-6, with a tentative D call TRBD1 (6 bases). Trimming left V 2 bases short and J 2 bases short, with 8 bases between. Germline-derived CDR1 and CDR2 are SGDLS and YYNGEE. The CDR3 has 15 residues. The CDR3 reads CASSVGATGANVLTF. For the CDR3, the DNA is TGTGCCAGCAGCGTGGGGGCCACTGGGGCCAACGTCCTGACTTTC.

The rearrangement links TRBV18 to TRBJ2-7; 9 nucleotides agree with TRBD2. Per germline, CDR1 KGHSH and CDR2 LQKENI. Trimming at V came to 3 bases and at J to 2 bases, leaving 5 bases not matched to a gene. CDR3 length: 15 amino acids. The DNA of the CDR3 is TGTGCCAGCTCACCTACCGTAGCGGGAGCCTACGAGCAGTACTTC. This encodes CASSPTVAGAYEQYF.

This clone was counted once. The CDR3 sequence: CASSIGLMQGGIDEQFF. The CDR3, as DNA: TGTGCCAGTAGTATAGGGTTAATGCAGGGGGGTATCGATGAGCAGTTCTTC. This chain uses TRBV19 with TRBJ2-1; maybe TRBD1 (7 bases). CDR3 length: 17 amino acids. Deletions cut 1 base from V and 8 bases from J, with 21 bases between. The germline gives CDR1 LNHDA, CDR2 SQIVND (reference sequence).

V usage is TRBV9 and J usage is TRBJ2-2, with D tentatively TRBD1 (7 bases). CDR3 length: 20 amino acids. Germline V CDR1 and CDR2: SGDLS, YYNGEE. The V end lost 3 bases, the J end lost 2 bases, and 26 bases lay between the germline ends. The CDR3 region is CASSDNPSNRRGLNTGELFF. The CDR3 DNA is TGTGCCAGCAGCGACAACCCTTCGAACAGGAGGGGGCTTAACACCGGGGAGCTGTTTTTT.

J is TRBJ1-1 and V is TRBV3-1 (or the pseudogene TRBV3-2); 9 bases match TRBD1. Losses at the gene ends were 6 bases for V and 1 base for J; bases not matched to a gene: 3. The CDR3 is made up of 14 amino acids. Germline V gene sequence: CDR1 LGHDT, CDR2 YNNKEL (reference sequence). The CDR3 region is CASRRQGGNTEAFF. The CDR3 nucleotides are TGTGCCAGCAGACGACAGGGGGGGAACACTGAAGCTTTCTTT.

This rearrangement joins TRBV12-3 or TRBV12-4 to TRBJ2-5; 7 bases line up with TRBD1. The CDR3 is 12 residues long. The V and J ends lost 6 bases and 5 bases, in that order; junction bases with no gene match: 3. The CDR3 reads CASREGGETQYF. For the CDR3, the DNA is TGTGCCAGCAGAGAAGGGGGCGAGACCCAGTACTTC.

This clone was seen just once. The chain recombines TRBV2 with TRBJ1-4; D is perhaps TRBD1 (5 bases). Germline-derived CDR1 and CDR2 are SNHLY and FYNNEI. V dropped 3 bases and J dropped 7 bases, with 12 bases sitting between them. The CDR3 consists of 14 residues. The CDR3 region has the DNA TGTGCCAGCAGTGACGGCAGGGCGACTGAAAAACTGTTTTTT. This gives the protein CASSDGRATEKLFF.